These 20 T cell receptor beta chains share one sample of origin, sequenced in a study of OX40 agonist ivuxolimab in advanced cancers. Libraries were prepared by immunoSEQ multiplex PCR; TCRdb keeps only in-frame clonotypes and omits some of them. In the table there are around 82,000 clones, approximately 90% of which are singletons. Sequencing was performed on CD4+ or CD8+ T cells sorted from blood, taken in a trial of the OX40 agonist ivuxolimab. The receptors stem from an adult with an advanced solid tumor such as melanoma, head and neck, liver or kidney cancer.

This chain uses TRBV2 with TRBJ1-5; D is possibly TRBD1 (6 bases). V was clipped by 6 bases and J by 5 bases, with 17 bases between them. CDR3 size: 15 residues. Germline CDR1 is SNHLY and CDR2 is FYNNEI. The CDR3 coding sequence is TGTGCCAGCAGCGCGGACAGCATAAGAGATCAGCCCCAGCATTTT. It yields the protein CASSADSIRDQPQHF.

The V and J genes are TRBV14 and TRBJ2-3, with D hard to call. Germline CDR1 SGHDN, CDR2 FVKESK. The V gene lost 4 bases and the J gene lost 0 bases, with 8 bases spanning the gap. There are 14 residues in the CDR3. As DNA, the CDR3 is TGTGCCAGCAGCCGCCTGAGTAGCACAGATACGCAGTATTTT. Translated, it gives CASSRLSSTDTQYF.

The chain is built from TRBV7-3 and TRBJ1-1; 10 bases fit TRBD1. In germline, CDR1 is SGHTA, CDR2 FQGTGA. The J segment lost 1 base and the V segment lost 3 bases, leaving 8 bases of the junction unmatched. The CDR3 loop spans 17 amino acids. This CDR3 is CASSFLPRDRGNTEAFF. The CDR3 DNA sequence: TGTGCCAGCAGCTTCCTTCCCCGGGACAGGGGGAACACTGAAGCTTTCTTT.

V is TRBV6-1 and J is TRBJ2-3; D perhaps matches TRBD2 (7 bases). The CDR3 contains 15 residues. V was pared by 5 bases and J by 6 bases, with 18 bases between. Germline assignment: CDR1 MNHNS and CDR2 SASEGT. CDR3 residues: CASSPSGGAGDTQYF. Here the CDR3 DNA reads TGTGCCAGCAGTCCCAGTGGGGGGGCAGGGGATACGCAGTATTTT.

This chain joins TRBV6-5 and TRBJ1-5; no reliable D call. From germline, CDR1 is MNHEY and CDR2 SVGAGI. The CDR3 runs 14 residues. V was pared by 6 bases and J by 1 base, with 10 bases between. Written as DNA, the CDR3 is TGTGCCAGCAGCTACCAGGACAGCAATCAGCCCCAGCATTTT. Amino acid sequence: CASSYQDSNQPQHF.

This clone was recorded once. This chain joins TRBV7-2 and TRBJ1-5; D is uncertain. The CDR3 is 13 amino acids. Trimming took off 1 base at V and 4 bases at J, with 5 bases between the two ends. From germline, CDR1 is SGHTA and CDR2 FQGNSA. The CDR3 spells CASSLVENQPQHF. The CDR3 DNA sequence: TGTGCCAGCAGCTTAGTAGAAAATCAGCCCCAGCATTTT.

The rearrangement joins TRBV6-1 to TRBJ2-3, with D possibly being TRBD2 (5 bases). V was pared by 4 bases and J by 2 bases, with 10 bases between. The CDR3 has 14 amino acids. CDR1 MNHNS and CDR2 SASEGT come from the germline V gene. CDR3 coding DNA: TGTGCCAGCAGTGTTGGACGGGACACAGATACGCAGTATTTT. Its translation is CASSVGRDTDTQYF.

The rearrangement uses TRBV7-2 and TRBJ2-7; D gene unclear. Germline CDR1 SGHTA, CDR2 FQGNSA. The CDR3 spans 11 residues. V lost 1 base and J lost 3, with 1 base in between. CDR3 bases: TGTGCCAGCAGCTTAGTCTACGAGCAGTACTTC. Its translation is CASSLVYEQYF. The entire variable domain, with the rest obtained from reference TRBV7-2 and TRBJ2-7, is as follows: GAGVSQSPSNKVTEKGKDVELRCDPISGHTALYWYRQSLGQGLEFLIYFQGNSAPDKSGLPSDRFSAERTGGSVSTLTIQRTQQEDSAVYLCASSLVYEQYFGPGTRLTVT.

The chain couples TRBV9 to TRBJ2-1, with 10 bases matching TRBD1. V gave up 4 bases and J gave up 8 bases; unmatched junction bases: 6. The V gene's germline CDR1 is SGDLS and CDR2 YYNGEE. CDR3 length: 14 residues. The CDR3 is CASSPGQGVDEQFF. In nucleotides, the CDR3 is TGTGCCAGCAGCCCCGGACAGGGGGTCGATGAGCAGTTCTTC.

Written as DNA, the CDR3 is TGTGCCAGCAGCTCTGGACTAGCGGGGGGGCCCCAGTACTTC. Its translation is CASSSGLAGGPQYF. The chain is built from TRBV7-2 and TRBJ2-5; 15 bases match TRBD2. Germline CDR1 SGHTA, CDR2 FQGNSA. This CDR3 comprises 14 residues. The trim removed 4 bases at V and 9 bases at J, leaving 3 bases unmatched.

The chain combines TRBV15 with TRBJ2-7; the D gene is possibly TRBD1 (5 bases). The CDR3 covers 15 residues. Germline V gives CDR1 LNHNV, CDR2 YYDKDF (reference sequence). Trimming removed 3 bases from V and 2 bases from J, with 14 bases in between. The DNA for the CDR3 is TGTGCCACCAGCAGTGTAGGCCCCAGGGCCTACGAGCAGTACTTC. This translates into CATSSVGPRAYEQYF.

The chain couples TRBV2 to TRBJ2-4, with no clear D. The V gene lost 7 bases and the J gene lost 0 bases, with 4 bases spanning the gap. The CDR3 length is 12 residues. Germline lookup yields CDR1 SNHLY and CDR2 FYNNEI. The CDR3 is CASKLAKNIQYF. CDR3 sequence (DNA): TGTGCCAGCAAGTTAGCCAAAAACATTCAGTACTTC.

The chain links TRBV9 to TRBJ2-5, with 8 positions matching TRBD1. Unmatched junction bases numbered 1, after V lost 3 bases and J lost 3 bases. The germline CDR1 and CDR2 sequences are SGDLS and YYNGEE. CDR3 length equals 13 residues. CDR3 amino acids: CASSGTGKETQYF. CDR3 bases: TGTGCCAGCAGCGGGACAGGGAAAGAGACCCAGTACTTC.

V usage is TRBV6-1 and J usage is TRBJ1-2, with 10 bases aligning to TRBD1. The CDR3 is 15 residues long. The J segment lost 4 bases and the V segment lost 4 bases, leaving 6 bases of the junction unmatched. Germline lookup yields CDR1 MNHNS and CDR2 SASEGT. CDR3 in DNA: TGTGCCAGCAGTGCTCCGGGACAGGGGATCTATGGCTACACCTTC. Amino acids: CASSAPGQGIYGYTF.

This clone was picked up one time. Without the conserved terminal phenylalanine or tryptophan, this CDR3 likely stems from a read error. The J gene is TRBJ1-6, the V gene TRBV11-2, with unresolved D. The V end was cut by 3 bases, the J end by 5 bases, with 11 bases between. CDR1 and CDR2 from the germline V gene are SGHAT and FQNNGV. The CDR3 length is 15 residues. The CDR3 sequence is CASSFDNRHNSPLHL. CDR3 in DNA: TGTGCCAGCAGCTTTGATAACCGGCATAATTCACCCCTCCACCTT.

CDR3 protein: CASSFRTGSMGYTF. The CDR3 nucleotides read TGTGCCAGCAGCTTCCGGACAGGGAGTATGGGCTACACCTTC. This chain links TRBV7-2 with TRBJ1-2; TRBD1 matches at 8 bases. CDR3 length: 14 amino acids. Losses at the gene ends were 3 bases for V and 8 bases for J; bases not matched to a gene: 8. Germline-derived CDR1 and CDR2 are SGHTA and FQGNSA.

The gene calls are TRBV5-8 and TRBJ1-4; 10 positions match TRBD1. The CDR3 is 14 residues long. The ends lost 6 bases at V and 10 bases at J; junction bases unmatched: 9. The germline V gene encodes CDR1 SGHTS and CDR2 YDEGEE. CDR3: CASTIGDRGGKLFF. DNA of the CDR3: TGTGCCAGCACCATAGGGGACAGGGGCGGAAAACTGTTTTTT.

Only a few counts were recorded for this clone. CDR3 nucleotides: TGTGCCAGCAGCCCCTGGGACAGGAGTAACTATGGCTACACCTTC. Its translation is CASSPWDRSNYGYTF. V gene TRBV5-4 combines with J gene TRBJ1-2; 8 bases are a match to TRBD1. Germline assignment: CDR1 SGHNT and CDR2 YYREEE (reference sequence). J gave up 1 base and V 4 bases, and 6 bases lay outside the gene matches. The CDR3 runs to 15 residues. The full variable domain, rest sourced from reference TRBV5-4 and TRBJ1-2, is ETGVTQSPTHLIKTRGQQVTLRCSSQSGHNTVSWYQQALGQGPQFIFQYYREEENGRGNFPPRFSGLQFPNYSSELNVNALELDDSALYLCASSPWDRSNYGYTFGSGTRLTVV.

The chain uses TRBV7-2 and TRBJ2-3; D unclear. The CDR3 extends over 11 amino acids. The V and J ends lost 4 bases and 2 bases respectively, with 1 base between them. Germline V lookup: CDR1 SGHTA, CDR2 FQGNSA. The CDR3 loop is CASSYTDTQYF. The CDR3 DNA reads as TGTGCCAGCAGCTACACAGATACGCAGTATTTT.

The chain recombines TRBV19 with TRBJ2-3, with 8 bases lining up with TRBD1. This CDR3 spans 17 amino acids. Trimming cost V 5 bases and J 1 base; bases outside gene matches: 11. The V gene's germline CDR1 is LNHDA and CDR2 SQIVND (reference sequence). The CDR3 bases are TGTGCCAGTAGTCCTGGAAGGGGGACAGGACGCACAGATACGCAGTATTTT. Residues: CASSPGRGTGRTDTQYF.